Each of the 10 T cell receptor beta chains below was sequenced from the same sample in a study of blood T cell repertoires in COVID-19. TCRdb keeps only in-frame clones here, not all; method: immunoSEQ multiplex PCR. In the table there are under 150,000 clones, 81% of which are singletons. The source material was peripheral blood. The receptors originated from a man aged 45-60 years with acute or convalescent COVID-19.

V gene TRBV2 combines with J gene TRBJ1-2; TRBD1 might be the D (6 bases). V lost 8 bases, J lost 2 bases, and 9 bases lay in between. This CDR3 has 12 residues. CDR1 is SNHLY, CDR2 FYNNEI, per germline. For the CDR3, the DNA is TGTGCCAGCGTCCAGGGGAACTATGGCTACACCTTC. Its translation is CASVQGNYGYTF. Full variable domain (outside the CDR3, taken from reference TRBV2 and TRBJ1-2): EPEVTQTPSHQVTQMGQEVILRCVPISNHLYFYWYRQILGQKVEFLVSFYNNEISEKSEIFDDQFSVERPDGSNFTLKIRSTKLEDSAMYFCASVQGNYGYTFGSGTRLTVV.

The chain joins TRBV2 to TRBJ1-4, with 7 nucleotides matching TRBD1. The V and J ends lost 6 bases and 1 base, in that order; junction bases with no gene match: 5. Germline values: CDR1 SNHLY, CDR2 FYNNEI. The CDR3 runs 15 residues. CDR3 sequence reads: CASRQRQGTNEKLFF. The CDR3, as DNA: TGTGCCAGCAGGCAAAGACAGGGAACTAATGAAAAACTGTTTTTT.

The chain joins TRBV4-1 to TRBJ1-5, with 11 bases lining up with TRBD1. CDR1 and CDR2 from the germline V gene are MGHRA and YSYEKL. Trimming removed 6 bases from V and 4 bases from J; junction bases left unmatched: 5. The CDR3 length is 15 residues. CDR3 region: CASSQGTGGNQPQHF. In DNA form, the CDR3 reads TGCGCCAGCAGTCAGGGGACAGGGGGAAATCAGCCCCAGCATTTT.

The V and J genes are TRBV9 and TRBJ2-2; possibly TRBD2 for D (5 bases). V lost 0 bases and J lost 4, with 10 bases in between. There are 15 residues in the CDR3. Germline V gene data show CDR1 as SGDLS and CDR2 as YYNGEE. As DNA, the CDR3 is TGTGCCAGCAGCGTAGTTGGGAGTGGCACCGGGGAGCTGTTTTTT. Protein product: CASSVVGSGTGELFF.

This clone was found a few times. V is TRBV2 and J is TRBJ2-2, with 14 nucleotides matching TRBD2. The germline CDR1 and CDR2 sequences are SNHLY and FYNNEI. The CDR3 spans 16 residues. After removal of 8 bases from V and 0 bases from J, the junction contained 2 bases not matched to a gene. DNA of the CDR3: TGTGCCAGCGGGACTAGCGGGGGCACGAACACCGGGGAGCTGTTTTTT. Translation gives CASGTSGGTNTGELFF.

The J gene is TRBJ2-1, the V gene TRBV4-2, with 8 bases that match TRBD2. This CDR3 has 13 amino acids. The ends lost 4 bases at V and 10 bases at J; junction bases unmatched: 6. Germline V gene sequence: CDR1 LGHNA, CDR2 YNFKEQ. This chain's CDR3 is CASSLPGGREQFF. In DNA form, the CDR3 reads TGTGCCAGCAGCCTACCGGGGGGGAGAGAGCAGTTCTTC.

This clone was detected a few times. The V call is TRBV6-5, the J call TRBJ1-2; 12 bases match TRBD1. The CDR3 length is 15 residues. CDR1 and CDR2 (germline): MNHEY, SVGAGI. The ends lost 6 bases at V and 6 bases at J; junction bases unmatched: 8. The CDR3 spells CASRAGQGAPHGYTF. The CDR3 nucleotides are TGTGCCAGCAGGGCGGGACAGGGGGCGCCCCATGGCTACACCTTC.

In DNA, the CDR3 is TGTGCCAGCAGTTGGGACAGAAGAAACACCATATATTTT. It translates to CASSWDRRNTIYF. This sequence joins TRBV12-3 or TRBV12-4 and TRBJ1-3; 7 bases map to TRBD1. The junction had 2 bases not matched to a gene; V was cut back by 4 bases and J by 5 bases. This CDR3 region has 13 residues.

CDR3 sequence reads: CASSLAGGFGGYTF. The CDR3 DNA reads as TGTGCCAGCAGCTTGGCCGGGGGTTTCGGTGGCTACACCTTC. The chain has TRBV5-6 and TRBJ1-2; TRBD1 might be the D (5 bases). Germline V lookup: CDR1 SGHDT, CDR2 YYEEEE. Trimming pared 0 bases from V and 7 bases from J, leaving 13 bases between. The CDR3 totals 14 residues.

This chain joins TRBV30 and TRBJ1-2, with D possibly TRBD1 on 6 matching bases. CDR3 length: 15 amino acids. The V gene's germline CDR1 is GTSNPN and CDR2 SVGIG (reference sequence). V lost 4 bases and J 5 bases, leaving 20 bases between the germline ends. CDR3 loop: CAWMAGGAAGYGYTF. CDR3 nucleotides: TGTGCCTGGATGGCCGGGGGGGCTGCGGGATATGGCTACACCTTC.